This T cell receptor (beta chain) was identified during a study of cytomegalovirus exposure and HLA in healthy donors. About the study: Genetic ancestry analysis placed approximately 78% of the 398 donors that were genotyped in the Caucasian-associated cluster. The study's findings and limits: Overall, approximately 150 TCR beta chains were annotated as cytomegalovirus-associated.

Germline CDR1 is SGHTS and CDR2 is YDEGEE. The CDR3 has 15 amino acids. V was pared by 2 bases and J by 3 bases, with 6 bases of the junction left unmatched. PCR was performed using 60 Vbeta and 13 Jbeta primers. Some clones are missing from TCRdb's copy, which holds only in-frame ones; the method was immunoSEQ multiplex PCR. This table holds some 200,000 clones, around 75% found once. Regarding this clone: The antigen remains unidentified.

The chain has TRBV5-8 and TRBJ2-7; TRBD1 aligns across 9 bases. The specimen sequenced was PBMCs. This sequence originates from a young woman in good health and CMV-seronegative. This chain's CDR3 is CASSFGGTGFYEQYF. CDR3 sequence (DNA): TGTGCCAGCAGCTTCGGGGGGACAGGGTTCTACGAGCAGTACTTC.